These 3 T cell receptor beta chains originate from one sample sequenced in a study of T cell changes during pregnancy in multiple sclerosis. Here immunoSEQ multiplex PCR was the method, and the copy in TCRdb shows in-frame clones only, minus some. The sample lists 40,000 to 55,000 clones; roughly 90% were seen once. The source was peripheral blood, collected in the first trimester of pregnancy. The receptors were sampled from a female donor in good health, enrolled as a control in a pregnancy study.

This chain connects TRBV6-1 to TRBJ2-7, with 9 bases that match TRBD1. V was pared by 8 bases and J by 6 bases, with 14 bases of the junction left unmatched. This CDR3 contains 15 residues. Germline-derived CDR1 and CDR2 are MNHNS and SASEGT. The CDR3 spells CASAFLGQGLSEQYF. The CDR3 DNA sequence: TGTGCCAGCGCATTCTTGGGACAGGGACTTAGCGAGCAGTACTTC.

The chain joins TRBV7-2 to TRBJ2-1; D uncertain. The CDR3 consists of 15 residues. CDR1 and CDR2 (germline): SGHTA, FQGNSA. V was clipped by 6 bases and J by 1 base, with 13 bases between them. The CDR3 protein is CASSFHSYSYNEQFF. As DNA, the CDR3 is TGTGCCAGCAGTTTCCACTCTTATTCCTACAATGAGCAGTTCTTC.

This clone was recorded once. The chain links TRBV6-5 to TRBJ2-3; 7 nucleotides line up with TRBD1. Germline V CDR1 and CDR2: MNHEY, SVGAGI. The CDR3 has 15 residues. The ends lost 5 bases at V and 6 bases at J; junction bases unmatched: 11. CDR3 residues: CASSAHDRDRDTQYF. CDR3 in DNA: TGTGCCAGCAGTGCACACGACAGGGATCGGGATACGCAGTATTTT.